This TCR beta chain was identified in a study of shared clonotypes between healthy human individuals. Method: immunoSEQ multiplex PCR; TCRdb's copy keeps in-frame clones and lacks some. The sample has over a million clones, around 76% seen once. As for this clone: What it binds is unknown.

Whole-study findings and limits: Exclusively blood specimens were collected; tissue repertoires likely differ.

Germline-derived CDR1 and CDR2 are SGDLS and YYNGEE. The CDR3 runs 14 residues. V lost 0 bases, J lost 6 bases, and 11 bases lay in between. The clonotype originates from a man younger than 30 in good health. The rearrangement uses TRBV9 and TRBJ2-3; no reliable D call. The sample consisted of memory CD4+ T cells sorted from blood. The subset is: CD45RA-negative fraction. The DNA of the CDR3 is TGTGCCAGCAGCGTAGCCGCTATAGGGGATACGCAGTATTTT. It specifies CASSVAAIGDTQYF.